The clone carrying this T cell receptor beta chain was observed at least ten times. Antigen unknown. In TCRdb, the reads were re-called with MiXCR into one record per CDR3 protein. The sample contains 150,000 to 200,000 distinct CDR3 sequences, 8.5% to 10% of which appear only once. The germline gives CDR1 SEHNR, CDR2 FQNEAQ (reference sequence). The CDR3 is 15 residues long. The V gene end was trimmed by 0 bases and the J gene end by 5 bases; junction bases not matched to a gene: 7. These data are taken from a study of T cell repertoires in cytomegalovirus infection. Study in general: Both CMV infection and a matching HLA type were indicated by public TCR beta signatures. Whole-study findings and limits: HLA-C-restricted, CMV-specific TCR beta clonotypes were dominant ex vivo. Cumulative public TCR beta family frequency identified CMV carriers with the relevant HLA.

Sequencing was performed on PBMCs. The V gene is TRBV7-9, the J gene TRBJ2-7, with 7 bases fitting TRBD2. This sequence was found in a human donor in good health (CMV status not recorded). Some clones in this sample may be carry-over from other donors' samples. The DNA for the CDR3 is TGTGCCAGCAGCTTAGCGGGCGGGAGCGCGAACGAGCAGTACTTC. This translates into CASSLAGGSANEQYF.